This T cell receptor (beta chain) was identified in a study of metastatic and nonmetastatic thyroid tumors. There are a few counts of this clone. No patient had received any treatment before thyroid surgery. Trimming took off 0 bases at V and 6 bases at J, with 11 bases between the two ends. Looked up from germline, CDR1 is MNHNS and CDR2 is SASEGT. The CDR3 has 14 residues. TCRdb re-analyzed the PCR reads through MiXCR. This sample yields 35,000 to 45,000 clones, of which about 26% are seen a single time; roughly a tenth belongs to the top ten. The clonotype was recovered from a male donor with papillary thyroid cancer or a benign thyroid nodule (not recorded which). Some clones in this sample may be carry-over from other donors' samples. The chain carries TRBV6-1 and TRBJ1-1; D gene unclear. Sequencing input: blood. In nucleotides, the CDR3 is TGTGCCAGCAGTGAAGCGGTTAGGTCGGCTGAAGCTTTCTTT. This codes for CASSEAVRSAEAFF.